The T cell receptor (beta chain) under discussion was sequenced for a study of blood T cell repertoires in COVID-19. Authors' processing steps: Estimates of nucleated cell counts were drawn from the amplification of reference gene primers. Clones were read by immunoSEQ multiplex PCR, and TCRdb kept only the in-frame ones, dropping some. The DNA was the basis for D and trimming; V, J and clone size are from that table. The profile shows about 100,000 clones, around 92% of them singletons. CDR1 and CDR2 from the germline V gene are PRHDT and FYEKMQ (reference sequence). The CDR3 contains 15 residues. V lost 5 bases to trimming and J lost 2 bases, with 15 bases between them.

This rearrangement joins TRBV13 to TRBJ1-1; D possibly corresponds to TRBD1 (6 bases). Sequences were obtained from peripheral blood. This receptor was identified in a man in his fifties with active COVID-19. CDR3 protein: CASSPRGAENTEAFF. Here the CDR3 DNA reads TGTGCCAGCAGCCCGCGGGGGGCCGAAAACACTGAAGCTTTCTTT.